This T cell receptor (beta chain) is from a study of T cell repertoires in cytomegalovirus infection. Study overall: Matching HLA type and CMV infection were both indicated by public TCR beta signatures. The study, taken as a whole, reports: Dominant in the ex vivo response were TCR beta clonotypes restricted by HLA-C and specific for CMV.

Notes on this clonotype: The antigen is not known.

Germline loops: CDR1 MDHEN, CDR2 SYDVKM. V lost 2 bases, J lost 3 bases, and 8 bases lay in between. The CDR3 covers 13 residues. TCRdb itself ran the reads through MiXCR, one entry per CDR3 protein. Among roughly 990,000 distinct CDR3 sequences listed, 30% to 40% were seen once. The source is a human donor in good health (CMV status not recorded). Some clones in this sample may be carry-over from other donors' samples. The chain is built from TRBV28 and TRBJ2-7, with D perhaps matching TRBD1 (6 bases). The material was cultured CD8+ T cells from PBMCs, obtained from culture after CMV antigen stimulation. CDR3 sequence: CASSLRGHYEQYV. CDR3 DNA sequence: TGTGCCAGCAGTTTAAGGGGACACTACGAGCAGTACGTC.